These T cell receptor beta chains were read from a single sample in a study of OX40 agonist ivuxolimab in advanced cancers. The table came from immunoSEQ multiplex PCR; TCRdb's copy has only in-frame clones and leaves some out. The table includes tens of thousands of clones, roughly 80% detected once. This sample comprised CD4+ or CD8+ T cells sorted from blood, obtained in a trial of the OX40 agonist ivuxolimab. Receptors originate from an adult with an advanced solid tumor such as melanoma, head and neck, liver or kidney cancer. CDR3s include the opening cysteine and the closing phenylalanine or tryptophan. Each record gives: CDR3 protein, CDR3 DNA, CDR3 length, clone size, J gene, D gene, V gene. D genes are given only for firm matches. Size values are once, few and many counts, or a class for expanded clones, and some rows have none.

CDR3: CATSREAVGSRYEQYF
DNA: TGTGCCACCAGCAGAGAGGCTGTCGGCAGCCGGTACGAGCAGTACTTC
length: 16
size: .
J: TRBJ2-7
D: .
V: TRBV15

CDR3: CASSPPSGSSYEQYF
DNA: TGTGCCAGCAGTCCACCTAGCGGGAGCAGCTACGAGCAGTACTTC
length: 15
size: .
J: TRBJ2-7
D: TRBD2
V: TRBV6-6

CDR3: CASSSQDPGGETQYF
DNA: TGCGCCAGCAGCTCACAAGACCCGGGAGGGGAGACCCAGTACTTC
length: 15
size: once
J: TRBJ2-5
D: TRBD2
V: TRBV5-1

CDR3: CASTRTVLGVDTQYF
DNA: TGTGCCAGCACGAGGACCGTCCTCGGGGTAGATACGCAGTATTTT
length: 15
size: .
J: TRBJ2-3
D: .
V: TRBV6-5

CDR3: CASSPGQGHGYTF
DNA: TGTGCCAGCAGCCCCGGACAGGGACATGGCTACACCTTC
length: 13
size: .
J: TRBJ1-2
D: TRBD1
V: TRBV28

CDR3: CASSLMEYEQYF
DNA: TGTGCCAGCAGCTTAATGGAGTACGAGCAGTACTTC
length: 12
size: .
J: TRBJ2-7
D: .
V: TRBV7-9

CDR3: CASRSISGTGGEQYF
DNA: TGCGCCAGCAGATCAATCTCGGGGACAGGGGGAGAGCAGTACTTC
length: 15
size: .
J: TRBJ2-7
D: TRBD1
V: TRBV5-1

CDR3: CAISLQGAGQFF
DNA: TGTGCCATCAGTCTACAGGGGGCCGGGCAGTTCTTC
length: 12
size: .
J: TRBJ2-1
D: TRBD1
V: TRBV10-3

CDR3: CASSEASGLITYGYTF
DNA: TGTGCCAGCAGTGAAGCGTCAGGACTCATAACCTATGGCTACACCTTC
length: 16
size: .
J: TRBJ1-2
D: .
V: TRBV2

CDR3: CASSQDQGGRNYGYTF
DNA: TGTGCCAGCAGCCAAGATCAAGGGGGGAGAAACTATGGCTACACCTTC
length: 16
size: .
J: TRBJ1-2
D: .
V: TRBV4-2

CDR3: CASSLTASGNNEQFF
DNA: TGTGCCAGCAGCCTCACGGCTTCGGGGAACAATGAGCAGTTCTTC
length: 15
size: .
J: TRBJ2-1
D: .
V: TRBV11-1

CDR3: CASSQALSQFNYGYTF
DNA: TGCGCCAGCAGCCAAGCGCTATCTCAGTTTAACTATGGCTACACCTTC
length: 16
size: .
J: TRBJ1-2
D: .
V: TRBV4-1

CDR3: CASRPGTSNQPQHF
DNA: TGTGCCAGTAGGCCCGGGACAAGCAATCAGCCCCAGCATTTT
length: 14
size: few
J: TRBJ1-5
D: .
V: TRBV19

CDR3: CASSERKKGETQYF
DNA: TGTGCCAGCAGCGAGAGAAAGAAGGGAGAGACCCAGTACTTC
length: 14
size: .
J: TRBJ2-5
D: .
V: TRBV11-2

CDR3: CASREGAGANVLTF
DNA: TGCGCCAGCAGGGAGGGGGCTGGGGCCAACGTCCTGACTTTC
length: 14
size: .
J: TRBJ2-6
D: .
V: TRBV5-1

CDR3: CASSLVAGYYGYTF
DNA: TGTGCCAGCAGCTTAGTGGCAGGCTACTATGGCTACACCTTC
length: 14
size: .
J: TRBJ1-2
D: .
V: TRBV11-2

CDR3: CASSYSEGIGYGYTF
DNA: TGTGCCAGCAGTTACTCGGAAGGGATAGGCTATGGCTACACCTTC
length: 15
size: .
J: TRBJ1-2
D: .
V: TRBV6-5

CDR3: CASSKLYEQYF
DNA: TGTGCCAGCAGCAAACTCTACGAGCAGTACTTC
length: 11
size: .
J: TRBJ2-7
D: .
V: TRBV2

CDR3: CASSLGVRDLGYEQYF
DNA: TGTGCCAGCAGCTTAGGGGTTCGGGACTTAGGATACGAGCAGTACTTC
length: 16
size: once
J: TRBJ2-7
D: .
V: TRBV11-3

CDR3: CASTVGEVYNEQFF
DNA: TGTGCCAGCACCGTGGGGGAGGTTTACAATGAGCAGTTCTTC
length: 14
size: .
J: TRBJ2-1
D: .
V: TRBV9

CDR3: CASSSRRLSGGDQETQYF
DNA: TGTGCCAGCAGTTCGCGTCGACTGTCTGGTGGGGACCAAGAGACCCAGTACTTC
length: 18
size: .
J: TRBJ2-5
D: .
V: TRBV28

CDR3: CASSLGGTGSSYEQYF
DNA: TGTGCCAGCAGCTTAGGAGGGACAGGGAGCTCCTACGAGCAGTACTTC
length: 16
size: .
J: TRBJ2-7
D: TRBD1
V: TRBV7-9